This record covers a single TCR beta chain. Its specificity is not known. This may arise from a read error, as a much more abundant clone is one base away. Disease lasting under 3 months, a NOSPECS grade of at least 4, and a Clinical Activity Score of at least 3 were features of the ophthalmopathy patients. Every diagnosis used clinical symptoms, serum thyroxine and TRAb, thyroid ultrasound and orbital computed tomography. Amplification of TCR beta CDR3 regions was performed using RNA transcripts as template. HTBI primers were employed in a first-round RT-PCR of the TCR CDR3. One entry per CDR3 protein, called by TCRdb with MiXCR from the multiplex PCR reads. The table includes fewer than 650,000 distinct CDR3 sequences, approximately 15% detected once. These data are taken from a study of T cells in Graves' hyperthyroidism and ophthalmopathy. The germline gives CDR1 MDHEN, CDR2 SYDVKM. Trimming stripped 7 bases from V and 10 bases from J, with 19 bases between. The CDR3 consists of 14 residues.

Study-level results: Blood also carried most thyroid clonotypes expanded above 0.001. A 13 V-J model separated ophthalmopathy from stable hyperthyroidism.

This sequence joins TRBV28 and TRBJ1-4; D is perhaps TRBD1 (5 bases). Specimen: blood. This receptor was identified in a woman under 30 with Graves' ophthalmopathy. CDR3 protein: CASTMSGPVAKLFF. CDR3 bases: TGTGCCAGCACCATGTCGGGACCAGTCGCAAAACTGTTTTTT.